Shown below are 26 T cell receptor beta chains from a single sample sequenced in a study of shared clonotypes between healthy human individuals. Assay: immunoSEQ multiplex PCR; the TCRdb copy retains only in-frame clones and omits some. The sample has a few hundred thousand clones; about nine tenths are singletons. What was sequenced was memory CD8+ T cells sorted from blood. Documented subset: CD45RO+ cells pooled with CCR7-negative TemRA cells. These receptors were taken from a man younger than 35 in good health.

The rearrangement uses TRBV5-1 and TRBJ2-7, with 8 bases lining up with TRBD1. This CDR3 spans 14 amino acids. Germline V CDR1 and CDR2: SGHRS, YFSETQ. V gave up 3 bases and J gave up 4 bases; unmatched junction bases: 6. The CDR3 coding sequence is TGCGCCAGCAGCTCCCAGGGGGCAGCGTACGAGCAGTACTTC. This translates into CASSSQGAAYEQYF.

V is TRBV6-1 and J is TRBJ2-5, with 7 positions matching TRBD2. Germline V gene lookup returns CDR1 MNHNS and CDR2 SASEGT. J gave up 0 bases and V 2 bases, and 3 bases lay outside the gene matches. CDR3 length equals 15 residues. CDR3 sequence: CASSESLAYQETQYF. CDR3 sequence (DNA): TGTGCCAGCAGTGAATCACTAGCGTACCAAGAGACCCAGTACTTC.

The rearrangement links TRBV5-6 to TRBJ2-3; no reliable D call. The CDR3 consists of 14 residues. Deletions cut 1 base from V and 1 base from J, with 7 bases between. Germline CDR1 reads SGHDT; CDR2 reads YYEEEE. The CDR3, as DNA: TGTGCCAGCAGCTTGTGGCAGCGCACAGATACGCAGTATTTT. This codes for CASSLWQRTDTQYF.

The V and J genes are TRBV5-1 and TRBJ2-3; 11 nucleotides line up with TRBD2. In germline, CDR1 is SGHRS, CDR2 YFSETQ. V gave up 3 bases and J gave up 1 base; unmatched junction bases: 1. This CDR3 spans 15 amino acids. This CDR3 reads CASSSTSGGTDTQYF. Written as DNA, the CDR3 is TGCGCCAGCAGCTCGACTAGCGGGGGCACAGATACGCAGTATTTT.

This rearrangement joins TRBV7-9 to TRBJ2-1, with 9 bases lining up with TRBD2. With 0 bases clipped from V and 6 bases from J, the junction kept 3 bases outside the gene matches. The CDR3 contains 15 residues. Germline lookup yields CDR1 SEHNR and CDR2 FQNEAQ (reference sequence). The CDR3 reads CASSLASGRINEQFF. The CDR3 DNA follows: TGTGCCAGCAGCTTAGCTAGCGGGAGAATCAATGAGCAGTTCTTC.

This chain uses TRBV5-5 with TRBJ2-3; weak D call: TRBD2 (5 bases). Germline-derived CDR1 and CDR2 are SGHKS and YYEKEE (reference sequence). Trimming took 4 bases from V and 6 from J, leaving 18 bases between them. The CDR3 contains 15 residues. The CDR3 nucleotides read TGTGCCAGCAGCCCCCCCCGGGGAGTCGGTGATACGCAGTATTTT. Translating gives CASSPPRGVGDTQYF.

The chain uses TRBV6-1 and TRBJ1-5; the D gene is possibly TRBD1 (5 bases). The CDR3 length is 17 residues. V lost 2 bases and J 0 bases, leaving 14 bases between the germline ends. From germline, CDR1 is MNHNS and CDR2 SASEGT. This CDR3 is CASSEPRQRYSNQPQHF. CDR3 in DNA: TGTGCCAGCAGTGAACCCAGACAGCGATATAGCAATCAGCCCCAGCATTTT.

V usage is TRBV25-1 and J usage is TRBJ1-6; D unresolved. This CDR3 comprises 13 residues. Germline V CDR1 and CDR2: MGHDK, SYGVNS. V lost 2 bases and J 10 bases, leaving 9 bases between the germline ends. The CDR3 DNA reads TGTGCCAGCAGTGAAGGTTTTGGGTCACCCCTCCACTTT. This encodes CASSEGFGSPLHF.

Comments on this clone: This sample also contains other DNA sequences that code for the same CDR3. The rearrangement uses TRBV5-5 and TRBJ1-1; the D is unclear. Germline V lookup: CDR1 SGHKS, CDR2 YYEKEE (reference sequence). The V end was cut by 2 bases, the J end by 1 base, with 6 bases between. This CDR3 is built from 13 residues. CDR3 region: CASSFYGNTEAFF. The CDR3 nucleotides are TGTGCCAGCAGCTTCTACGGGAACACTGAAGCTTTCTTT. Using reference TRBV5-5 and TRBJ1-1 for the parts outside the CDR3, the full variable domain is DAGVTQSPTHLIKTRGQQVTLRCSPISGHKSVSWYQQVLGQGPQFIFQYYEKEERGRGNFPDRFSARQFPNYSSELNVNALLLGDSALYLCASSFYGNTEAFFGQGTRLTVV.

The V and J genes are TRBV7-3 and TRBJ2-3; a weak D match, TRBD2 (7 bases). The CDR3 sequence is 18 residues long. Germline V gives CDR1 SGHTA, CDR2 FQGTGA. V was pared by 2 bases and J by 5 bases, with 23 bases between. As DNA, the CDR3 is TGTGCCAGCAGCTTAGGAGGGAGGGGGACTCTTAGTGGAGATACGCAGTATTTT. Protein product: CASSLGGRGTLSGDTQYF.

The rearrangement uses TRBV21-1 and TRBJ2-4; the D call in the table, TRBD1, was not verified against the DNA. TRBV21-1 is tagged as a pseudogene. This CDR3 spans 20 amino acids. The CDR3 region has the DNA TGTGCCAGCAGCAAAATGTATCCAGGGATGAACCCCATGGCCAAAAACATTCAGTACTTC. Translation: CASSKMYPGMNPMAKNIQYF.

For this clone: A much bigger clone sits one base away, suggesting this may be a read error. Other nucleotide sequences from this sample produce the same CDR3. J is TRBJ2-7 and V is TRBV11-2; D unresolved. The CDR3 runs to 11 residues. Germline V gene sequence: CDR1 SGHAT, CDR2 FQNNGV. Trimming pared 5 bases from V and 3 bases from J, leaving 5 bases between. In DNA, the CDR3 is TGTGCCAGCAGCCTCAACTACGAGCAGTACTTC. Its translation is CASSLNYEQYF.

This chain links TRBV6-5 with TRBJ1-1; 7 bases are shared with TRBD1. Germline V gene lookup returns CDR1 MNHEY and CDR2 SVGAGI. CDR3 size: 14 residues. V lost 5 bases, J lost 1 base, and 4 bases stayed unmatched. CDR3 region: CASSRTGANTEAFF. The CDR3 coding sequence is TGTGCCAGCAGTAGGACAGGAGCGAACACTGAAGCTTTCTTT.

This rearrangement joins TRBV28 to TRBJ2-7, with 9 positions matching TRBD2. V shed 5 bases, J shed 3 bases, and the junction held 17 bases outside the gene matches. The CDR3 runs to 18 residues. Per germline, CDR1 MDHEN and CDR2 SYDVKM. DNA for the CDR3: TGTGCCAGCAGTATCCGGCAGGCCCCACGACTAGCGGTCTACGAGCAGTACTTC. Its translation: CASSIRQAPRLAVYEQYF.

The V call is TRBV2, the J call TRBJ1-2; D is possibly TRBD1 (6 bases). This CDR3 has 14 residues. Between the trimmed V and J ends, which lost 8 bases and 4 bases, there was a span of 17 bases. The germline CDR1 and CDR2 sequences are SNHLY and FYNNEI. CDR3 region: CASGTTYGSYGYTF. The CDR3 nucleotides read TGTGCCAGCGGGACAACGTATGGAAGCTATGGCTACACCTTC.

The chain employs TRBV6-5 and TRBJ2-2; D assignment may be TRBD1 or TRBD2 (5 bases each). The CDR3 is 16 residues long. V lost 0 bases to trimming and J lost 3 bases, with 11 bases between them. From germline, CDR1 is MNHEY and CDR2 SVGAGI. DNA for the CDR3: TGTGCCAGCAGTTACTCGATGGGGGAGTACACCGGGGAGCTGTTTTTT. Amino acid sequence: CASSYSMGEYTGELFF.

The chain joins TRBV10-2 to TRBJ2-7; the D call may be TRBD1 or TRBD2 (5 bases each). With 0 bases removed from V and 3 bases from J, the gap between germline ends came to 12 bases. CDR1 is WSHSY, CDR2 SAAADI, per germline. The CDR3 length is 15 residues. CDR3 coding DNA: TGCGCCAGCAGTGAGTCGTTTGGGACCTACTACGAGCAGTACTTC. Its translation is CASSESFGTYYEQYF.

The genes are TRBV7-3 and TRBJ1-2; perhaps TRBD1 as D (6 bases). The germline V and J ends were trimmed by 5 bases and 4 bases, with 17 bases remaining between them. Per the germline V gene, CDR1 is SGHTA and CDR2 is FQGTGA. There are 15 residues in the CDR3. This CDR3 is CASSTPEQGPYGYTF. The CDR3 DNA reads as TGTGCCAGCAGCACGCCAGAACAGGGTCCCTATGGCTACACCTTC.

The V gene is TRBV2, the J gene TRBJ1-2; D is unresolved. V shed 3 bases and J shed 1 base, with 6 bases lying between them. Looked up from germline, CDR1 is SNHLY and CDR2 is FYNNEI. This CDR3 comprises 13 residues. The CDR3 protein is CASSDNLNYGYTF. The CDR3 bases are TGTGCCAGCAGTGATAACCTTAACTATGGCTACACCTTC.

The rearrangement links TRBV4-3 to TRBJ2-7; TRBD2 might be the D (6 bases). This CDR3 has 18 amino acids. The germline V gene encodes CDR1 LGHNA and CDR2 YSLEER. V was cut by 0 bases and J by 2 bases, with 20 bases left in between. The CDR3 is CASSQDIIGRDLTYEQYF. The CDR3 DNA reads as TGCGCCAGCAGCCAAGACATCATCGGCAGGGACTTAACCTACGAGCAGTACTTC.

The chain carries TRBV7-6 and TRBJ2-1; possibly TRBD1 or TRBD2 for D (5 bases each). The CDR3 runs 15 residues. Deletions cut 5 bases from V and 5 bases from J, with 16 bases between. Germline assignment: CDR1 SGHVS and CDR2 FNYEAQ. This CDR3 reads CASSPRGMKNNEQFF. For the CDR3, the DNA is TGTGCCAGCAGCCCCCGGGGCATGAAGAACAATGAGCAGTTCTTC.

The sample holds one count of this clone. The CDR3 DNA reads TGCGCCAGCAGCCAGCCCGGGACAGGGCATGCAACTAATGAAAAACTGTTTTTT. Translation gives CASSQPGTGHATNEKLFF. V usage is TRBV4-1 and J usage is TRBJ1-4; 9 bases agree with TRBD1. CDR3 size: 18 residues. Unmatched junction bases numbered 8, after V lost 3 bases and J lost 0 bases. CDR1 and CDR2 from the germline V gene are MGHRA and YSYEKL.

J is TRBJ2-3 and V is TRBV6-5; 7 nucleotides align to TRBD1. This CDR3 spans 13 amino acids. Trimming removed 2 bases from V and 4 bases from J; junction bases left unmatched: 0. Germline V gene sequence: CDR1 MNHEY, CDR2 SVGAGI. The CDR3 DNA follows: TGTGCCAGCAGTTACAGGGGGCCAGATACGCAGTATTTT. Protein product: CASSYRGPDTQYF.

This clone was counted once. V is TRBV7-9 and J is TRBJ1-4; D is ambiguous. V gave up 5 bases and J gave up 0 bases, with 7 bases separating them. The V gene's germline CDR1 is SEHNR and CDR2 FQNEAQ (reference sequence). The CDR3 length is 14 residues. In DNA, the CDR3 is TGTGCCAGCAGCAAGCCTCCAACTAATGAAAAACTGTTTTTT. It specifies CASSKPPTNEKLFF. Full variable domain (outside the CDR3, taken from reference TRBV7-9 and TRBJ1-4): DTGVSQNPRHKITKRGQNVTFRCDPISEHNRLYWYRQTLGQGPEFLTYFQNEAQLEKSRLLSDRFSAERPKGSFSTLEIQRTEQGDSAMYLCASSKPPTNEKLFFGSGTQLSVL.

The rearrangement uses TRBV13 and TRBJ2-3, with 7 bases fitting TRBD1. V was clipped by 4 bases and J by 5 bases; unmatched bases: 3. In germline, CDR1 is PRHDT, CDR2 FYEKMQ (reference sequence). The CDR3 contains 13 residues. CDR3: CASSSGGVDTQYF. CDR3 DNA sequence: TGTGCCAGCAGCTCAGGGGGTGTAGATACGCAGTATTTT.

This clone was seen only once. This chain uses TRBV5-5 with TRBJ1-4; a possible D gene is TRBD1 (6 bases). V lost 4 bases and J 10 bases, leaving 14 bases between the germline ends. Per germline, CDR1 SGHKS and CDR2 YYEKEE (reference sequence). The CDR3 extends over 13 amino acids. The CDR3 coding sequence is TGTGCCAGCAGCATACGGACAGACGGAAAACTGTTTTTT. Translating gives CASSIRTDGKLFF.